These 27 T cell receptor beta chains were sequenced from one sample in a study of OX40 agonist ivuxolimab in advanced cancers. Assay: immunoSEQ multiplex PCR; the TCRdb copy retains only in-frame clones and omits some. The sample shows some 82,000 clones, 94% of them seen only once. The sample here was CD4+ or CD8+ T cells sorted from blood, taken in a trial of the OX40 agonist ivuxolimab. These receptors all stem from an adult with an advanced solid tumor such as melanoma, head and neck, liver or kidney cancer.

This sequence joins TRBV7-2 and TRBJ2-3, with 7 bases lining up with TRBD2. This CDR3 is 16 amino acids long. Germline CDR1 and CDR2: SGHTA and FQGNSA. V was pared by 2 bases and J by 2 bases, with 7 bases of the junction left unmatched. CDR3 sequence (DNA): TGTGCCAGCAGCTTAACCTGGGGGACTAACACAGATACGCAGTATTTT. As protein: CASSLTWGTNTDTQYF.

The gene calls are TRBV7-8 and TRBJ2-7; possibly TRBD1 or TRBD2 for D (5 bases each). Germline V lookup: CDR1 SGHVS, CDR2 FQNEAQ. Between the trimmed V and J ends, which lost 5 bases and 2 bases, there was a span of 13 bases. The CDR3 loop spans 14 amino acids. The CDR3 is CASSPGGTTYEQYF. DNA for the CDR3: TGTGCCAGCAGCCCTGGGGGAACCACCTACGAGCAGTACTTC.

The rearrangement uses TRBV4-2 and TRBJ2-7; the match to TRBD2 covers 11 bases. CDR3 length equals 13 residues. The J segment lost 6 bases and the V segment lost 4 bases, leaving 2 bases of the junction unmatched. Germline CDR1 reads LGHNA; CDR2 reads YNFKEQ. The CDR3 loop reads CASSLAGGGEQYF. The CDR3 DNA sequence: TGTGCCAGCAGCCTAGCGGGAGGGGGCGAGCAGTACTTC.

This clone occurred a few times. This rearrangement joins TRBV7-9 to TRBJ2-5; 13 bases line up with TRBD2. This CDR3 is built from 15 residues. Germline values: CDR1 SEHNR, CDR2 FQNEAQ (reference sequence). V lost 5 bases and J lost 3; bases outside the gene matches: 3. Here the CDR3 reads CASSLGLAGEETQYF. CDR3 in DNA: TGTGCCAGCAGCCTAGGACTAGCGGGGGAAGAGACCCAGTACTTC.

This chain joins TRBV11-1 and TRBJ2-7, with 7 nucleotides matching TRBD1. V lost 1 base and J lost 2; bases outside the gene matches: 11. This CDR3 has 17 amino acids. Germline CDR1 SGHAT, CDR2 FQDESV (reference sequence). The chain's CDR3 is CASSLESGTVSAYEQYF. As DNA, the CDR3 is TGTGCCAGCAGCTTAGAGTCCGGGACAGTTTCCGCCTACGAGCAGTACTTC.

J is TRBJ2-7 and V is TRBV28; TRBD1 matches at 9 bases. CDR1 MDHEN and CDR2 SYDVKM come from the germline V gene. V shed 5 bases and J 7 bases; nucleotides not matched to a gene: 6. This CDR3 comprises 13 residues. The CDR3 sequence is CASSLTGGWEQYF. Here the CDR3 DNA reads TGTGCCAGCAGTCTTACAGGGGGCTGGGAGCAGTACTTC.

The chain combines TRBV6-5 with TRBJ2-5; the D gene is possibly TRBD2 (6 bases). The CDR3 sequence is 15 residues long. CDR1 MNHEY and CDR2 SVGAGI come from the germline V gene. V dropped 3 bases and J dropped 0 bases, with 11 bases sitting between them. The CDR3 coding sequence is TGTGCCAGCAGTTATGGGAGGTCGTACCAAGAGACCCAGTACTTC. As protein: CASSYGRSYQETQYF.

Only one count was recorded for this clone. This chain links TRBV9 with TRBJ2-3, with a weak D call TRBD1 (5 bases). Trimming shortened V by 0 bases and J by 0 bases, and 8 bases separated the two germline ends. The length of the CDR3 is 15 residues. The V gene's germline CDR1 is SGDLS and CDR2 YYNGEE. CDR3 amino acids: CASSVGRASTDTQYF. CDR3 in DNA: TGTGCCAGCAGCGTAGGCAGGGCGAGCACAGATACGCAGTATTTT.

This clone was picked up one time. This sequence joins TRBV29-1 and TRBJ2-7; TRBD2 matches at 9 bases. The CDR3 contains 14 residues. The germline gives CDR1 SQVTM, CDR2 ANQGSEA. V trimming: 5 bases; J trimming: 0 bases; junction bases outside the gene matches: 5. The CDR3 spells CSVHSGRNSYEQYF. The DNA for the CDR3 is TGCAGCGTTCATAGCGGGAGAAACTCCTACGAGCAGTACTTC.

The V gene is TRBV2, the J gene TRBJ2-3, with 8 bases lining up with TRBD2. This CDR3 has 16 residues. V shed 8 bases and J 5 bases; nucleotides not matched to a gene: 15. In germline, CDR1 is SNHLY, CDR2 FYNNEI. The chain's CDR3 is CASLGRDGNGKDTQYF. DNA for the CDR3: TGTGCCAGCCTCGGGAGGGACGGGAATGGGAAAGATACGCAGTATTTT.

The V gene is TRBV5-6, the J gene TRBJ2-7; weak D call: TRBD2 (7 bases). The germline gives CDR1 SGHDT, CDR2 YYEEEE. V lost 1 base to trimming and J lost 6 bases, with 11 bases between them. The CDR3 has 13 amino acids. Written as DNA, the CDR3 is TGTGCCAGCAGCTTGTGGGGGGGGCGCGAGCAGTACTTC. It translates to CASSLWGGREQYF.

The chain couples TRBV25-1 to TRBJ1-3; 7 nucleotides line up with TRBD1. This CDR3 spans 14 amino acids. Losses at the gene ends were 5 bases for V and 3 bases for J; bases not matched to a gene: 4. CDR1 is MGHDK, CDR2 SYGVNS, per germline. CDR3 amino acids: CASSTRTGGNTIYF. The CDR3 nucleotides read TGTGCCAGCAGTACCCGGACAGGTGGAAACACCATATATTTT.

Here the CDR3 reads CASSFSIYEQYF. Here the CDR3 DNA reads TGTGCCAGCAGCTTCTCGATCTACGAGCAGTACTTC. The rearrangement links TRBV7-9 to TRBJ2-7; D is unresolved. The V and J ends lost 3 bases and 3 bases respectively, with 6 bases between them. The CDR3 has 12 residues. CDR1 is SEHNR, CDR2 FQNEAQ, per germline (reference sequence).

The chain combines TRBV11-2 with TRBJ2-2; D remains unclear. Between the trimmed V and J ends, which lost 2 bases and 6 bases, there was a span of 4 bases. The CDR3 sequence is 12 residues long. Germline V lookup: CDR1 SGHAT, CDR2 FQNNGV. In DNA form, the CDR3 reads TGTGCCAGCAGCTTATTACCCGGGGAGCTGTTTTTT. Translated: CASSLLPGELFF.

The J gene is TRBJ1-5, the V gene TRBV19; no clear D. The V end was cut by 3 bases, the J end by 3 bases, with 12 bases between. This CDR3 spans 15 amino acids. Germline lookup yields CDR1 LNHDA and CDR2 SQIVND (reference sequence). As DNA, the CDR3 is TGTGCCAGTAGTATCTTTGCAACCTTCAATCAGCCCCAGCATTTT. Amino acid sequence: CASSIFATFNQPQHF.

The rearrangement uses TRBV2 and TRBJ2-2, with 7 bases that match TRBD1. Germline-derived CDR1 and CDR2 are SNHLY and FYNNEI. Losses at the gene ends were 7 bases for V and 6 bases for J; bases not matched to a gene: 8. The CDR3 length is 14 residues. In nucleotides, the CDR3 is TGTGCCAGCACCTCCCTACAGGGGCCCGGGGAGCTGTTTTTT. Protein: CASTSLQGPGELFF.

The rearrangement uses TRBV2 and TRBJ2-3; D not certain. The CDR3 totals 11 residues. CDR1 SNHLY and CDR2 FYNNEI come from the germline V gene. Between the trimmed V and J ends, which lost 11 bases and 6 bases, there was a span of 12 bases. The DNA for the CDR3 is TGTGCCCGAAGCCTAAGGGATACGCAGTATTTT. Amino acid sequence: CARSLRDTQYF.

The chain recombines TRBV5-4 with TRBJ1-1; TRBD1 matches 7 bases. CDR1 SGHNT and CDR2 YYREEE come from the germline V gene (reference sequence). V shed 0 bases, J shed 5 bases, and the junction held 4 bases outside the gene matches. The CDR3 spans 14 residues. The CDR3 coding sequence is TGTGCCAGCAGCTTGGACAGGGGATGGACTGAAGCTTTCTTT. Translated, it gives CASSLDRGWTEAFF.

The rearrangement uses TRBV29-1 and TRBJ2-4, with 11 nucleotides matching TRBD2. Trimming took 6 bases from V and 7 from J; bases not matched to a gene: 5. The CDR3 spans 13 residues. Germline-derived CDR1 and CDR2 are SQVTM and ANQGSEA. The CDR3 DNA sequence: TGCAGCGTGTTAGCGGGAGGGCTTAACATTCAGTACTTC. Translation gives CSVLAGGLNIQYF.

This clone has just one count. One junction end does not reproduce the germline sequence, and a read error may be involved. The chain uses TRBV7-7 and TRBJ2-7; tentatively, D is TRBD1 (6 bases). The CDR3 consists of 13 residues. CDR1 is SSHAT, CDR2 FNYEAQ, per germline (reference sequence). CDR3 in amino acids: CASSLAQGFEQYF. The CDR3 region has the DNA TGTGCTAGCAGCTTAGCGCAGGGGTTCGAGCAGTACTTC. The variable domain in full, with the rest retrieved from reference TRBV7-7 and TRBJ2-7, is GAGVSQSPRYKVTKRGQDVTLRCDPISSHATLYWYQQALGQGPEFLTYFNYEAQPDKSGLPSDRFSAERPEGSISTLTIQRTEQRDSAMYRCASSLAQGFEQYFGPGTRLTVT.

This clone was seen repeatedly, ten times or more. The V and J genes are TRBV5-6 and TRBJ2-3; no clear D. This CDR3 is built from 16 residues. V lost 4 bases and J 1 base, leaving 16 bases between the germline ends. Germline V gene lookup returns CDR1 SGHDT and CDR2 YYEEEE. The CDR3 is CASSEKAYGGTDTQYF. DNA of the CDR3: TGTGCCAGCAGCGAGAAAGCGTACGGCGGCACAGATACGCAGTATTTT.

J is TRBJ1-1 and V is TRBV27, with a tentative D call TRBD1 (6 bases). Per the germline V gene, CDR1 is MNHEY and CDR2 is SMNVEV (reference sequence). The CDR3 is made up of 14 amino acids. The V end lost 5 bases, the J end lost 4 bases, and 14 bases lay between the germline ends. For the CDR3, the DNA is TGTGCCAGCAGTGTGAGGGGGGTGAGCACTGAAGCTTTCTTT. This encodes CASSVRGVSTEAFF.

This chain joins TRBV6-5 and TRBJ2-7; tentative D call: TRBD2 (7 bases). V was trimmed by 9 bases and J by 5 bases, leaving 17 bases between them. The germline gives CDR1 MNHEY, CDR2 SVGAGI. The CDR3 runs to 13 residues. The CDR3 region is CASIGGGVNEQYF. Here the CDR3 DNA reads TGTGCCAGTATTGGGGGGGGCGTCAACGAGCAGTACTTC.

This clone is a singleton in its sample. The rearrangement links TRBV5-1 to TRBJ2-3, with 11 bases lining up with TRBD1. CDR3 length: 16 residues. V lost 0 bases and J lost 6; bases outside the gene matches: 6. The germline gives CDR1 SGHRS, CDR2 YFSETQ. This CDR3 is CASSLGDRGTRDTQYF. The CDR3 DNA sequence: TGCGCCAGCAGCTTGGGGGACAGGGGGACACGTGATACGCAGTATTTT.

The rearrangement joins TRBV5-6 to TRBJ2-5; D unclear. The V and J ends lost 8 bases and 5 bases respectively, with 22 bases between them. Per germline, CDR1 SGHDT and CDR2 YYEEEE. The CDR3 has 15 amino acids. CDR3 coding DNA: TGTGCCAGTGCCCATACACCATCCTCCAGGGAGACCCAGTACTTC. Translating it yields CASAHTPSSRETQYF.

V is TRBV9 and J is TRBJ2-1; 11 positions match TRBD2. V gave up 4 bases and J gave up 2 bases; unmatched junction bases: 5. The germline CDR1 and CDR2 sequences are SGDLS and YYNGEE. The CDR3 totals 16 residues. The CDR3 is CASSTSGSNAYNEQFF. The CDR3 nucleotides are TGTGCCAGCAGCACTAGCGGGAGTAACGCCTACAATGAGCAGTTCTTC.

The chain has TRBV11-3 and TRBJ2-7, with 10 bases aligning to TRBD2. The CDR3 is 15 amino acids. V shed 4 bases and J 7 bases; nucleotides not matched to a gene: 10. Germline V gene sequence: CDR1 SGHNT, CDR2 YENEEA. CDR3 DNA: TGTGCCAGCAGCTCCCGTCTAGCGGGAGTGGCGGAGCAGTACTTC. Its protein is CASSSRLAGVAEQYF.